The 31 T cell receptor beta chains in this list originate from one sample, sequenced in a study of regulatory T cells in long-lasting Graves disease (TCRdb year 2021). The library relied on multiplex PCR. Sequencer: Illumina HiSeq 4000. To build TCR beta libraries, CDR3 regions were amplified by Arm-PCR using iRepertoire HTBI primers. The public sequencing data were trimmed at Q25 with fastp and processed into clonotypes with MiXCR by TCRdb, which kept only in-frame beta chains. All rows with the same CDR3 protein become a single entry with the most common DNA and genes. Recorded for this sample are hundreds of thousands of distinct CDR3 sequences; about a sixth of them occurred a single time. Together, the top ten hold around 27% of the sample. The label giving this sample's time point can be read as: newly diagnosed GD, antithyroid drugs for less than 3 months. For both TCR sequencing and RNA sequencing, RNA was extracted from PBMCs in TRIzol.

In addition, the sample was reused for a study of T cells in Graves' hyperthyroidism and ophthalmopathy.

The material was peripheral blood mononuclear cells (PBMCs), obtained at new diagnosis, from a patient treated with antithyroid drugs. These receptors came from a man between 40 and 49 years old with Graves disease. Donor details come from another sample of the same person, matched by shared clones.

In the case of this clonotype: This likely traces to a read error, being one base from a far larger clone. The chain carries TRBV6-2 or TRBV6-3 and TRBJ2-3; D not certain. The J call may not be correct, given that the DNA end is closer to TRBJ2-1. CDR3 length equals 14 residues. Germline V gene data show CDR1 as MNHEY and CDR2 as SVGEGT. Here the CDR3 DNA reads TGTGCCAGCAGTTACTCGGGCAGTCCTACGAGGCAGTTCTTC. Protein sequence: CASSYSGSPTRQFF.

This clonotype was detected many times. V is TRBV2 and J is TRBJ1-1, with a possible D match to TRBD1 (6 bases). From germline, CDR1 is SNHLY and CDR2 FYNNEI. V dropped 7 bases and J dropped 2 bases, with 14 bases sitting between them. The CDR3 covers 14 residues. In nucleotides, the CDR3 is TGTGCCAGCAAAGCGGGGGCCCGCAACACTGAAGCTTTCTTT. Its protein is CASKAGARNTEAFF. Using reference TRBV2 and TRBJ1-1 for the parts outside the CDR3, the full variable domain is EPEVTQTPSHQVTQMGQEVILRCVPISNHLYFYWYRQILGQKVEFLVSFYNNEISEKSEIFDDQFSVERPDGSNFTLKIRSTKLEDSAMYFCASKAGARNTEAFFGQGTRLTVV.

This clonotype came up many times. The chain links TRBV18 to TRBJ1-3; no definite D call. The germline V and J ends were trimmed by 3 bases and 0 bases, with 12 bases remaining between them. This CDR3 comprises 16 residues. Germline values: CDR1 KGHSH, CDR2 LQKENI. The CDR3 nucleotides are TGTGCCAGCTCACCCTTCAACCCAGGCTCTGGAAACACCATATATTTT. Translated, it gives CASSPFNPGSGNTIYF. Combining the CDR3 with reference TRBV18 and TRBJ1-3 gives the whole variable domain NAGVMQNPRHLVRRRGQEARLRCSPMKGHSHVYWYRQLPEEGLKFMVYLQKENIIDESGMPKERFSAEFPKEGPSILRIQQVVRGDSAAYFCASSPFNPGSGNTIYFGEGSWLTVV.

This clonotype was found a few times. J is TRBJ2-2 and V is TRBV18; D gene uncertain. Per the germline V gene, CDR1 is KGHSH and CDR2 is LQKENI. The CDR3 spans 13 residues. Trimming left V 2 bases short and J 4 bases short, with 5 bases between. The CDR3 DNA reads TGTGCCAGCTCACCATTCTCCACCGGGGAGCTGTTTTTT. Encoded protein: CASSPFSTGELFF.

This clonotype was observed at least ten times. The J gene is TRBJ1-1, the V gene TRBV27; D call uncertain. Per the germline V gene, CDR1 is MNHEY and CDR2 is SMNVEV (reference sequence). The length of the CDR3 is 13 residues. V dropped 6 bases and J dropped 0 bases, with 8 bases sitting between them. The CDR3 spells CASRPALNTEAFF. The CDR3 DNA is TGTGCCAGCAGACCGGCGTTGAACACTGAAGCTTTCTTT.

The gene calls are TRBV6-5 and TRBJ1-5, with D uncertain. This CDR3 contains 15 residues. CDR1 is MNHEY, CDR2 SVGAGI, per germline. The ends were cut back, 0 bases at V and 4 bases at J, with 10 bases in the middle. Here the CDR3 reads CASSYSRHVNQPQHF. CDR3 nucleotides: TGTGCCAGCAGTTACTCCCGACACGTGAATCAGCCCCAGCATTTT.

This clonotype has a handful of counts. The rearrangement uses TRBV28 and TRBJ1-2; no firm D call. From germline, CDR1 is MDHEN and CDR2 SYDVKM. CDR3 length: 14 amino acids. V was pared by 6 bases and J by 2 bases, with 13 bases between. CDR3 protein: CASRKPGPNYGYTF. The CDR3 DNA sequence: TGTGCCAGCAGAAAGCCCGGACCCAACTATGGCTACACCTTC.

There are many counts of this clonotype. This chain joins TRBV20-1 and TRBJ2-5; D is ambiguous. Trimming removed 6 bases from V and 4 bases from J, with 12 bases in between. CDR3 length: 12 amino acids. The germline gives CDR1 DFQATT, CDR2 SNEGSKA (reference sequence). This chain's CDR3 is CSATPLLETQYF. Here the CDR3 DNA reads TGCAGTGCCACGCCCTTGCTAGAGACCCAGTACTTC.

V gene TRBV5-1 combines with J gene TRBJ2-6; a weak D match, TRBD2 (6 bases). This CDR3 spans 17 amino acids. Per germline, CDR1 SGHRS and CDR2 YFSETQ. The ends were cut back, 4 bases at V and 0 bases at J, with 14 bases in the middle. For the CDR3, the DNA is TGCGCCAGCAGCCCCCGCGGGGACCACTCTGGGGCCAACGTCCTGACTTTC. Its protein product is CASSPRGDHSGANVLTF. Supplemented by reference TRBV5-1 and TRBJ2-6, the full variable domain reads KAGVTQTPRYLIKTRGQQVTLSCSPISGHRSVSWYQQTPGQGLQFLFEYFSETQRNKGNFPGRFSGRQFSNSRSEMNVSTLELGDSALYLCASSPRGDHSGANVLTFGAGSRLTVL.

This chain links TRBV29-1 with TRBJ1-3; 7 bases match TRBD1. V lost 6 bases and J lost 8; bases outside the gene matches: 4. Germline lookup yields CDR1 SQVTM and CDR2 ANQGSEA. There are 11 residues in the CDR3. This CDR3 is CSVAGGDTIYF. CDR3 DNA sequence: TGCAGCGTCGCAGGGGGGGACACCATATATTTT.

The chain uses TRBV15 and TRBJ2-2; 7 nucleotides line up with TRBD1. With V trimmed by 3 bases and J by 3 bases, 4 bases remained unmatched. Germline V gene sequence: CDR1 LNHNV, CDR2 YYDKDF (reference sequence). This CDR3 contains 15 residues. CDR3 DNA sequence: TGTGCCACCAGCAGGGACAGGAGCGACACCGGGGAGCTGTTTTTT. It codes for CATSRDRSDTGELFF.

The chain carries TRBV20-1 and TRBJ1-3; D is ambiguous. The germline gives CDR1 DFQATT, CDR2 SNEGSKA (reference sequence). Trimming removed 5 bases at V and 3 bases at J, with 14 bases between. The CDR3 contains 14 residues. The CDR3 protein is CSARAALGGNTIYF. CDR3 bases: TGCAGTGCTCGGGCGGCGCTTGGTGGAAACACCATATATTTT.

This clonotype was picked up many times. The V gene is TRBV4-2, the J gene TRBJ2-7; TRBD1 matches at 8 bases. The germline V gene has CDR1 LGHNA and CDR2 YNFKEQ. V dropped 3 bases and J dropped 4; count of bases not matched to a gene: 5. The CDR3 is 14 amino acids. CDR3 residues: CASSHPGQGYEQYF. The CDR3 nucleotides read TGTGCCAGCAGCCATCCAGGACAGGGTTACGAGCAGTACTTC.

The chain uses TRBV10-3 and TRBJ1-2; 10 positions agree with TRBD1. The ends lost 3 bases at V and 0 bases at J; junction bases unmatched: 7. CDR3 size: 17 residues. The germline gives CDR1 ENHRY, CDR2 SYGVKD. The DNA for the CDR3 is TGTGCCATCAGTGATTCGGGACAGGGGAATTCTAACTATGGCTACACCTTC. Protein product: CAISDSGQGNSNYGYTF.

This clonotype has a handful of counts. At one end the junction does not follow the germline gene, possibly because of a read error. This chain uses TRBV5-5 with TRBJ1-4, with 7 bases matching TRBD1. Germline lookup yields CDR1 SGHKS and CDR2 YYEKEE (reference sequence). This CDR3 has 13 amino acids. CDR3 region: CASTGTANEKLFF. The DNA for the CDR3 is TGTGCCAGCACCGGGACAGCTAACGAAAAACTGTTTTTT.

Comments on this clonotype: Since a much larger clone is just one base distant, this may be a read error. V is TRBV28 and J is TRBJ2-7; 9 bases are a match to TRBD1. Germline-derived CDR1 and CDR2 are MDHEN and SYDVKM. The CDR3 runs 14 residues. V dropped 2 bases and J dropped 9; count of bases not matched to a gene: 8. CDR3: CASSLAGTGLAQYF. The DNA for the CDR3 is TGTGCCAGCAGTTTAGCCGGGACAGGGCTAGCGCAGTACTTC.

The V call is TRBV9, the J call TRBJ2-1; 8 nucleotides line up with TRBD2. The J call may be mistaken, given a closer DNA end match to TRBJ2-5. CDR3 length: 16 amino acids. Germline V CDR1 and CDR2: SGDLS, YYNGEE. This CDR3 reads CASSPPLGRVGETQYF. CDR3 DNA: TGTGCCAGCAGCCCTCCTCTCGGGAGGGTGGGGGAGACCCAGTACTTC.

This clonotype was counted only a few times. The CDR3 DNA reads TGTGCCAGCAGTGAATTGGCAGGGGGCTTCGAGCAGTACTTC. This gives the protein CASSELAGGFEQYF. The genes are TRBV25-1 and TRBJ2-7; 8 positions match TRBD1. V lost 1 base to trimming and J lost 6 bases; unmatched junction nucleotides: 5. The CDR3 totals 14 residues. From germline, CDR1 is MGHDK and CDR2 SYGVNS.

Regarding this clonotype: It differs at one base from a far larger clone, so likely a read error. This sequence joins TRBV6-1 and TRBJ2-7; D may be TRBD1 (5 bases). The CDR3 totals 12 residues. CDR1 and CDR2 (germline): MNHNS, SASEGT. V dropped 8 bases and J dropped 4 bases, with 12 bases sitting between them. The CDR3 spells CASGPDRYEQYF. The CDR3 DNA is TGTGCCAGCGGCCCTGACAGATACGAGCAGTACTTC.

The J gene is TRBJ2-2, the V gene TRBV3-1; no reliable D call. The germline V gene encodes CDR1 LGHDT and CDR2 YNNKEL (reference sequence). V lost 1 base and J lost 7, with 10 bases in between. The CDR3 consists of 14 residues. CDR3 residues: CASSQAAPNGELFF. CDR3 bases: TGTGCCAGCAGCCAAGCGGCACCCAACGGGGAGCTGTTTTTT.

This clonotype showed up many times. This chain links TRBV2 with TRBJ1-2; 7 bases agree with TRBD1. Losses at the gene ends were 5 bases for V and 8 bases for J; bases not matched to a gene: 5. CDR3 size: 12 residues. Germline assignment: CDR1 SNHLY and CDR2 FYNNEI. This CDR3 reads CASSSTGLGYTF. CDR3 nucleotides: TGTGCCAGCAGTTCGACAGGGCTGGGCTACACCTTC. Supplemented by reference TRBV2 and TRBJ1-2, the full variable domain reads EPEVTQTPSHQVTQMGQEVILRCVPISNHLYFYWYRQILGQKVEFLVSFYNNEISEKSEIFDDQFSVERPDGSNFTLKIRSTKLEDSAMYFCASSSTGLGYTFGSGTRLTVV.

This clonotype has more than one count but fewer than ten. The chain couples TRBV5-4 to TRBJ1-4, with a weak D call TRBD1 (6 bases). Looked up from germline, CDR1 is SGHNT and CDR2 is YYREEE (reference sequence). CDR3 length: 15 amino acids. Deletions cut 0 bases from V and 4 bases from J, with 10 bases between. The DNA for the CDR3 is TGTGCCAGCAGCTTGGCGGGGGCGCTTAATGAAAAACTGTTTTTT. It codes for CASSLAGALNEKLFF.

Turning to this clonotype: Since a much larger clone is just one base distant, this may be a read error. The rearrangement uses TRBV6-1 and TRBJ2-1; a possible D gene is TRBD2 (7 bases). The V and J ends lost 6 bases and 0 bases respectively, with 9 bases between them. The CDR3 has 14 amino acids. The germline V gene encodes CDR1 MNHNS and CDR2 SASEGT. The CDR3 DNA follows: TGTGCCAGCAGGAGGGGGGGCTCCTACAATGAGCAGTTCTTC. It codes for CASRRGGSYNEQFF.

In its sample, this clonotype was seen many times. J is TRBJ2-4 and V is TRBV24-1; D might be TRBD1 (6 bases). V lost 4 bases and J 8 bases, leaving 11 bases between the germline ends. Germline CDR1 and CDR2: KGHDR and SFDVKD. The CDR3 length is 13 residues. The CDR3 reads CATSEGDNDIQYF. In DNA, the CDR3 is TGTGCCACCAGTGAGGGGGACAACGACATTCAGTACTTC.

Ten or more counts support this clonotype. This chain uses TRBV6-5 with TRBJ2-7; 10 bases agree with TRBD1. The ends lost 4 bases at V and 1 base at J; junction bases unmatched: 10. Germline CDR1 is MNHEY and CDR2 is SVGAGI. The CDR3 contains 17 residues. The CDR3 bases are TGTGCCAGCAGTTCTCGGGACAGGGGAAAGGGGTCCTACGAGCAGTACTTC. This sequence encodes CASSSRDRGKGSYEQYF.

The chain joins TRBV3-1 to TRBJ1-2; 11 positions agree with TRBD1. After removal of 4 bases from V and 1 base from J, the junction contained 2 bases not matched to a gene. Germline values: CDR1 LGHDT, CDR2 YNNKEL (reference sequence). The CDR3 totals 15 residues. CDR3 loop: CASSRTGGGNYGYTF. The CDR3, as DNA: TGTGCCAGCAGCCGGACAGGGGGCGGTAACTATGGCTACACCTTC.

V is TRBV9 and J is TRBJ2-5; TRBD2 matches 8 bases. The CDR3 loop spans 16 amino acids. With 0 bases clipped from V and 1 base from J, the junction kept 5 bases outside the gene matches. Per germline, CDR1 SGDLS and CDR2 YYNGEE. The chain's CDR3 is CASSVGVGGAQETQYF. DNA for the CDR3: TGTGCCAGCAGCGTAGGGGTCGGGGGGGCCCAAGAGACCCAGTACTTC. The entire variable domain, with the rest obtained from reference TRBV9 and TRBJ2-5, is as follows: DSGVTQTPKHLITATGQRVTLRCSPRSGDLSVYWYQQSLDQGLQFLIQYYNGEERAKGNILERFSAQQFPDLHSELNLSSLELGDSALYFCASSVGVGGAQETQYFGPGTRLLVL.

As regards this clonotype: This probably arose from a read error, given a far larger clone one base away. CDR3 in amino acids: CASSGVAGYEQFF. Written as DNA, the CDR3 is TGTGCCAGCAGCGGGGTGGCGGGCTACGAGCAGTTCTTC. The chain recombines TRBV7-8 with TRBJ2-1, with a possible D match to TRBD2 (5 bases). V lost 5 bases, J lost 10 bases, and 15 bases lay in between. Germline values: CDR1 SGHVS, CDR2 FQNEAQ. The CDR3 is 13 residues long.

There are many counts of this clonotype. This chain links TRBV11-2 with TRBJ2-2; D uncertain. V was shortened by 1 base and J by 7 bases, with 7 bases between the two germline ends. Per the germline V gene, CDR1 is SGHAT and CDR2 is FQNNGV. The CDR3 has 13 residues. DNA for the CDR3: TGTGCCAGCAGCTTAGGGTCACGCGGGGAGCTGTTTTTT. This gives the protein CASSLGSRGELFF. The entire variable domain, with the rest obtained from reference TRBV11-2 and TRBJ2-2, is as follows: EAGVAQSPRYKIIEKRQSVAFWCNPISGHATLYWYQQILGQGPKLLIQFQNNGVVDDSQLPKDRFSAERLKGVDSTLKIQPAKLEDSAVYLCASSLGSRGELFFGEGSRLTVL.

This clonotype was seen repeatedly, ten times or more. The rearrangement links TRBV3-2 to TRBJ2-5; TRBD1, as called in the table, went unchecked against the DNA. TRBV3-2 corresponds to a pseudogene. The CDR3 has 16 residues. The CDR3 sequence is CASSCYDGTAQETQYF. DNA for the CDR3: TGTGCCAGCAGCTGCTATGACGGGACAGCTCAAGAGACCCAGTACTTC.

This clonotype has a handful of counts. The CDR3: CASSLRGANTQYF. The CDR3 DNA follows: TGTGCCAGCAGCCTCAGGGGGGCAAATACGCAGTATTTT. This rearrangement joins TRBV14 to TRBJ2-3; a weak D match, TRBD1 (7 bases). Deletions cut 4 bases from V and 7 bases from J, with 12 bases between. This CDR3 has 13 amino acids. Germline CDR1 SGHDN, CDR2 FVKESK.